This record covers a single T cell receptor beta chain. An end of the junction differs from the germline gene, which may be a read error. The method was immunoSEQ multiplex PCR; TCRdb's version includes in-frame clones alone and lacks a portion of them. The table records 130,000 or so clones, around 90% of them present only once. This record comes from a study of cytomegalovirus exposure and HLA in healthy donors. The CDR3 covers 13 residues. Germline CDR1 reads SNHLY; CDR2 reads FYNNEI. The chain joins TRBV2 to TRBJ2-1, with TRBD1 matching 9 bases. Sequencing input: PBMCs. This sequence originates from a woman aged 18-29 years in good health and CMV-seronegative. CDR3 coding DNA: TGTGCCAGGAAAGGACAGGGGTACAATGAGCAGCTCTTC. Encoded protein: CARKGQGYNEQLF.